Listed below are T cell receptor beta chains from one sample, sequenced in a study of shared clonotypes between healthy human individuals. The protocol was immunoSEQ multiplex PCR, while the TCRdb copy is restricted to in-frame clones and leaves out a portion. The table has hundreds of thousands of clones, less than 80% seen once. The sample consisted of memory CD4+ T cells sorted from blood. The receptors derive from a woman aged 30 to 39 in good health. Both conserved end residues are part of each CDR3. Fields, in order: CDR3 protein, V gene, J gene.

CDR3 protein: CASSRFPGLAEAYEQYF; V gene: TRBV4-1; J gene: TRBJ2-7
CDR3 protein: CASSERQGANQPQHF; V gene: TRBV4-1; J gene: TRBJ1-5
CDR3 protein: CASSLGGSIPDTQYF; V gene: TRBV5-4; J gene: TRBJ2-3
CDR3 protein: CASSYGQTGELFF; V gene: TRBV5-1; J gene: TRBJ2-2
CDR3 protein: CASSSTGGHNEQFF; V gene: TRBV5-1; J gene: TRBJ2-1
CDR3 protein: CASRSGGSSSGNTIYF; V gene: TRBV2; J gene: TRBJ1-3
CDR3 protein: CASSPLTSGSGEQYF; V gene: TRBV11-2; J gene: TRBJ2-7
CDR3 protein: CASRNYGGQPEAFF; V gene: TRBV6-1; J gene: TRBJ1-1
CDR3 protein: CASSHRYRVLDGHEKLFF; V gene: TRBV11-3; J gene: TRBJ1-4
CDR3 protein: CATGRQGGFETQYF; V gene: TRBV6-1; J gene: TRBJ2-5
CDR3 protein: CSVRPNIAGDEQFF; V gene: TRBV29-1; J gene: TRBJ2-1
CDR3 protein: CASSQQGGGQPQHF; V gene: TRBV6-5; J gene: TRBJ1-5
CDR3 protein: CASSQGWAEKLFF; V gene: TRBV16; J gene: TRBJ1-4
CDR3 protein: CSVEEAGGRLQETQYF; V gene: TRBV29-1; J gene: TRBJ2-5
CDR3 protein: CASSLRERTQQYF; V gene: TRBV28; J gene: TRBJ2-7
CDR3 protein: CASSESAGELFF; V gene: TRBV10-1; J gene: TRBJ2-2
CDR3 protein: CASSPDWRGPQHF; V gene: TRBV5-4; J gene: TRBJ1-5
CDR3 protein: CASSKWGVAYNSYEQYF; V gene: TRBV21-1; J gene: TRBJ2-7
CDR3 protein: CASSLRLAEANVLTF; V gene: TRBV5-4; J gene: TRBJ2-6
CDR3 protein: CASSFLSLAGDTTQYF; V gene: TRBV5-4; J gene: TRBJ2-5
CDR3 protein: CASSLSQVLAKNIQYF; V gene: TRBV28; J gene: TRBJ2-4
CDR3 protein: CASRFRAANTGELFF; V gene: TRBV2; J gene: TRBJ2-2
CDR3 protein: CASRRGLAGGDGEMTQYF; V gene: TRBV5-1; J gene: TRBJ2-5
CDR3 protein: CASSRQGTTGYEQYF; V gene: TRBV4-2; J gene: TRBJ2-7
CDR3 protein: CASSPRLAANTGELFF; V gene: TRBV14; J gene: TRBJ2-2
CDR3 protein: CAWSVFGDTQYF; V gene: TRBV30; J gene: TRBJ2-3
CDR3 protein: CASTISGGASTDTQYF; V gene: TRBV7-9; J gene: TRBJ2-3
CDR3 protein: CASSPLGGMDGTDTQYF; V gene: TRBV18; J gene: TRBJ2-3
CDR3 protein: CAISESRGTNTGELFF; V gene: TRBV10-3; J gene: TRBJ2-2
CDR3 protein: CASSLASRDTEAFF; V gene: TRBV7-2; J gene: TRBJ1-1
CDR3 protein: CASSPAARNTEAFF; V gene: TRBV18; J gene: TRBJ1-1
CDR3 protein: CASSMTAGTRLATNEKLFF; V gene: TRBV7-3; J gene: TRBJ1-4
CDR3 protein: CASSPTGPDYEQYF; V gene: TRBV6-5; J gene: TRBJ2-7
CDR3 protein: CASSFQENYEQYF; V gene: TRBV7-6; J gene: TRBJ2-7
CDR3 protein: CAIRARGQGYGYTF; V gene: TRBV10-3; J gene: TRBJ1-2
CDR3 protein: CASTETRGAAGETQYF; V gene: TRBV4-2; J gene: TRBJ2-5
CDR3 protein: CASSEGGAGGPDTQYF; V gene: TRBV6-4; J gene: TRBJ2-3
CDR3 protein: CSVSDHVKFF; V gene: TRBV29-1; J gene: TRBJ2-1
CDR3 protein: CASSAVVGMGQPQHF; V gene: TRBV28; J gene: TRBJ1-5
CDR3 protein: CASSQGEGPNYGYTF; V gene: TRBV4-2; J gene: TRBJ1-2
CDR3 protein: CASSAYRGLGEKLFF; V gene: TRBV9; J gene: TRBJ1-4
CDR3 protein: CASSSTGESNTEAFF; V gene: TRBV5-1; J gene: TRBJ1-1
CDR3 protein: CASRGELPGNTIYF; V gene: TRBV28; J gene: TRBJ1-3
CDR3 protein: CASSQEGLGGRGTQYF; V gene: TRBV4-1; J gene: TRBJ2-5
CDR3 protein: CASRGLRDRGLVGELFF; V gene: TRBV19; J gene: TRBJ2-2
CDR3 protein: CASRKTSGSNGEQYF; V gene: TRBV2; J gene: TRBJ2-7
CDR3 protein: CASSFPDTGTQYF; V gene: TRBV7-8; J gene: TRBJ2-3
CDR3 protein: CASSPLVGTQETQYF; V gene: TRBV18; J gene: TRBJ2-5
CDR3 protein: CASSGQGDTEAFF; V gene: TRBV18; J gene: TRBJ1-1
CDR3 protein: CASSPTGQGGQPQHF; V gene: TRBV28; J gene: TRBJ1-5